These 2 T cell receptor beta chains were sequenced from one sample in a study of radiotherapy plus CTLA-4 blockade in lung cancer. Only in-frame clones appear in the TCRdb table, and some are missing; sequencing was by immunoSEQ multiplex PCR. The table has about 28,000 clones, around 79% seen once; the top ten hold roughly 7.5%. This specimen consisted of peripheral blood, obtained from a patient treated with radiotherapy plus ipilimumab. These receptors were taken from a human donor with non-small cell lung cancer who had stable disease on radiotherapy plus ipilimumab.

The chain uses TRBV6-5 and TRBJ1-4; 8 positions agree with TRBD1. V was clipped by 0 bases and J by 7 bases; unmatched bases: 4. The CDR3 loop spans 15 amino acids. In germline, CDR1 is MNHEY, CDR2 SVGAGI. DNA of the CDR3: TGTGCCAGCAGTTACTCGAACAGGGGGAGTGAAAAACTGTTTTTT. Its translation: CASSYSNRGSEKLFF.

This chain connects TRBV27 to TRBJ1-4; D gene unclear. CDR1 and CDR2 from the germline V gene are MNHEY and SMNVEV (reference sequence). V gave up 6 bases and J gave up 8 bases, with 10 bases separating them. There are 12 residues in the CDR3. The CDR3 sequence is CASSTGNEKLFF. The CDR3 DNA reads TGTGCCAGCAGCACGGGGAACGAAAAACTGTTTTTT.